This TCR beta chain was observed in a study of T cell responses to AZD1222 COVID-19 vaccine. Only one count was recorded for this clone. Assay used: immunoSEQ multiplex PCR; TCRdb lists only in-frame clones, some missing. Among 150,000 or so clones listed, roughly nine tenths were seen once. The receptor's source is an adult in good health. Sequencing was performed on peripheral blood, taken on day 0 of AZD1222 vaccination.

As DNA, the CDR3 is TGTGCCAGCAGCCCGATGACAGGGAATAAGGGCCAAGAGACCCAGTACTTC. Translated: CASSPMTGNKGQETQYF. This chain joins TRBV7-9 and TRBJ2-5; 7 positions match TRBD1. V lost 5 bases, J lost 1 base, and 13 bases stayed unmatched. There are 17 residues in the CDR3. Germline V CDR1 and CDR2: SEHNR, FQNEAQ (reference sequence).